The clone carrying this T cell receptor (beta chain) was observed many times. The antigen remains unidentified. The data were obtained in a study of response to subunit inactivated influenza vaccine. Notes on the study in general: The authors offered the suggestion that each seasonal influenza vaccination recruits few new T cells.

The CDR3 contains 16 residues. V shed 7 bases and J shed 0 bases, with 15 bases lying between them. CDR1 and CDR2 from the germline V gene are MDHEN and SYDVKM. TCRdb analysed the RT-PCR reads with MiXCR anew, one entry per CDR3 protein. The sample records around 850,000 distinct CDR3 sequences, about 18% being singletons. The clonotype comes from a man aged 50 to 60 who received an inactivated influenza vaccine. The source material was PBMCs from blood, sampled 5 days after vaccination. The chain employs TRBV28 and TRBJ2-2; D gene uncertain. The CDR3 nucleotides are TGTGCCAGCACCCACTCCGACCGCCCGAACACCGGGGAGCTGTTTTTT. This gives the protein CASTHSDRPNTGELFF.